Below are 6 T cell receptor beta chains sequenced from a single sample in a study of Siglec-9 on CD8 T cells in melanoma. Only in-frame clones appear in the TCRdb table, and some are missing; sequencing was by immunoSEQ multiplex PCR. Of over 30,000 clones in the sample, approximately 83% were seen once. Sequencing was performed on Siglec-9- CD8+ T cells sorted from blood. The receptors stem from a human donor in good health.

The rearrangement links TRBV7-6 to TRBJ1-2, with a possible D match to TRBD1 (6 bases). Trimming shortened V by 5 bases and J by 2 bases, and 15 bases separated the two germline ends. This CDR3 region has 15 residues. CDR1 and CDR2 from the germline V gene are SGHVS and FNYEAQ. In DNA, the CDR3 is TGTGCCAGCAGCCGAAGTCGGGACATGAACTATGGCTACACCTTC. It specifies CASSRSRDMNYGYTF.

The rearrangement links TRBV11-3 to TRBJ2-2; D unclear. Germline V CDR1 and CDR2: SGHNT, YENEEA. This CDR3 spans 15 amino acids. The V gene lost 0 bases and the J gene lost 1 base, with 6 bases spanning the gap. The CDR3 sequence: CASSLDFGNTGELFF. The CDR3 nucleotides are TGTGCCAGCAGCTTAGATTTCGGGAACACCGGGGAGCTGTTTTTT.

The chain has TRBV10-2 and TRBJ2-2; unclear D gene. Trimming pared 7 bases from V and 8 bases from J, leaving 5 bases between. Per the germline V gene, CDR1 is WSHSY and CDR2 is SAAADI. This CDR3 has 10 residues. The CDR3: CASMRGELFF. CDR3 nucleotide sequence: TGCGCCAGCATGCGGGGGGAGCTGTTTTTT.

The chain employs TRBV11-2 and TRBJ2-5; no clear D gene. The V end lost 4 bases, the J end lost 1 base, and 7 bases lay between the germline ends. The CDR3 is 13 residues long. Germline assignment: CDR1 SGHAT and CDR2 FQNNGV. The CDR3 protein is CASSSTLQETQYF. The CDR3 region has the DNA TGTGCCAGCAGCTCGACCCTCCAAGAGACCCAGTACTTC. The variable domain in full, completed from reference TRBV11-2 and TRBJ2-5, reads EAGVAQSPRYKIIEKRQSVAFWCNPISGHATLYWYQQILGQGPKLLIQFQNNGVVDDSQLPKDRFSAERLKGVDSTLKIQPAKLEDSAVYLCASSSTLQETQYFGPGTRLLVL.

The chain carries TRBV29-1 and TRBJ2-1; D possibly corresponds to TRBD2 (5 bases). The CDR3 is 11 amino acids. V lost 7 bases and J lost 7, with 11 bases in between. The germline V gene has CDR1 SQVTM and CDR2 ANQGSEA. The CDR3, as DNA: TGCAGCGCTGAGGGTGGGAATGAGCAGTTCTTC. This gives the protein CSAEGGNEQFF.

The genes are TRBV6-6 and TRBJ2-1, with D possibly being TRBD2 (6 bases). The germline V and J ends were trimmed by 5 bases and 3 bases, with 17 bases remaining between them. CDR1 MNHNY and CDR2 SVGAGI come from the germline V gene (reference sequence). The CDR3 covers 16 residues. Here the CDR3 DNA reads TGTGCCAGCAGTAACCATCTAGCGCCGGGCTACAATGAGCAGTTCTTC. It codes for CASSNHLAPGYNEQFF.